This T cell receptor (beta chain) is from a study of blood T cell repertoires in COVID-19. Overall study context: Acute and convalescent COVID-19 specimens originated in the United States, Italy and Spain. PBMCs, B-cell-depleted T cells, or T cells were the source of the cDNA or gDNA that made up the material.

Clinical history as reported by participants underpinned cohort assignment. CDR1 SGHTA and CDR2 FQGNSA come from the germline V gene. V lost 1 base and J lost 5; bases outside the gene matches: 8. The CDR3 extends over 16 amino acids. Libraries were prepared by immunoSEQ multiplex PCR; TCRdb keeps only in-frame clonotypes and omits some of them. The sample lists hundreds of thousands of clones, 70% to 90% occurring once. The source is a woman aged 40 to 49 with acute COVID-19. This chain connects TRBV7-2 to TRBJ2-3; 8 bases agree with TRBD2. Sequencing was performed on PBMCs or T cells enriched from blood (not recorded which). In DNA form, the CDR3 reads TGTGCCAGCAGCTTAGGACACGGGGGGGCGGTAGATACGCAGTATTTT. Translated: CASSLGHGGAVDTQYF.